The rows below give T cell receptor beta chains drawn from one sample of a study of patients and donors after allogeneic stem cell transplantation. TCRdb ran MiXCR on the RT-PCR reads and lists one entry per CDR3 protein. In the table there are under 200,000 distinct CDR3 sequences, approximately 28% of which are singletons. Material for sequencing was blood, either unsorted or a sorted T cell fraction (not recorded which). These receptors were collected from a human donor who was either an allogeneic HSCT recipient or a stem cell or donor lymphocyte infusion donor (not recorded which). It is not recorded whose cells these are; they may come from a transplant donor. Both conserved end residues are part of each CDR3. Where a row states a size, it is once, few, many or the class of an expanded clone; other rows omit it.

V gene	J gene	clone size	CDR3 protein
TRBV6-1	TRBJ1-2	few	CASRAPGTNYGYTF
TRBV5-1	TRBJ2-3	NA	CASSLAGAADTQYF
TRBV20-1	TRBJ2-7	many	CSARGGGEQYF
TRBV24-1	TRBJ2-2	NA	CATSEGSSGDPCGELFF
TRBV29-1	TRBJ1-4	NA	CSAEGGSGEKLFF
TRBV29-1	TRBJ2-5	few	CSVESVVQETQYF
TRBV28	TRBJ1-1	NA	CASSVVVNTEAFF
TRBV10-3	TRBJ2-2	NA	CAILRVNTGELFF
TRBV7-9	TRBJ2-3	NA	CAGSKTSGRPITDTQYF
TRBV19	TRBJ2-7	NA	CASSISDISYEQYF
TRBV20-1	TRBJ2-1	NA	CSARGIREGSYNEQFF
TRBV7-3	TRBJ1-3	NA	CASSAGLGAGNTIYF
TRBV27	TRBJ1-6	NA	CASSPRISSYNSPLHF
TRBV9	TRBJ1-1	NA	CASSVEGGSTEAFF
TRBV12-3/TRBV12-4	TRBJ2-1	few	CASRGRVKGEQFF
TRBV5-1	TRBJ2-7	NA	CASSLDPNYEQYF
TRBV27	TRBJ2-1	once	CASNLAGSYNEQFF
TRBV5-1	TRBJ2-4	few	CASGEGPLAKNIQYF
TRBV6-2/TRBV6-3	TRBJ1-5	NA	CASTVQGDYQPQHF
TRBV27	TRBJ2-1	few	CASSSGTGVYNEQFF
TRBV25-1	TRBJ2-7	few	CASSDTGRSSYEQYF
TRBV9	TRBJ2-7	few	CASSVGVGGTSGDEQYF
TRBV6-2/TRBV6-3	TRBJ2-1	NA	CASSYSGIAMYNEQFF